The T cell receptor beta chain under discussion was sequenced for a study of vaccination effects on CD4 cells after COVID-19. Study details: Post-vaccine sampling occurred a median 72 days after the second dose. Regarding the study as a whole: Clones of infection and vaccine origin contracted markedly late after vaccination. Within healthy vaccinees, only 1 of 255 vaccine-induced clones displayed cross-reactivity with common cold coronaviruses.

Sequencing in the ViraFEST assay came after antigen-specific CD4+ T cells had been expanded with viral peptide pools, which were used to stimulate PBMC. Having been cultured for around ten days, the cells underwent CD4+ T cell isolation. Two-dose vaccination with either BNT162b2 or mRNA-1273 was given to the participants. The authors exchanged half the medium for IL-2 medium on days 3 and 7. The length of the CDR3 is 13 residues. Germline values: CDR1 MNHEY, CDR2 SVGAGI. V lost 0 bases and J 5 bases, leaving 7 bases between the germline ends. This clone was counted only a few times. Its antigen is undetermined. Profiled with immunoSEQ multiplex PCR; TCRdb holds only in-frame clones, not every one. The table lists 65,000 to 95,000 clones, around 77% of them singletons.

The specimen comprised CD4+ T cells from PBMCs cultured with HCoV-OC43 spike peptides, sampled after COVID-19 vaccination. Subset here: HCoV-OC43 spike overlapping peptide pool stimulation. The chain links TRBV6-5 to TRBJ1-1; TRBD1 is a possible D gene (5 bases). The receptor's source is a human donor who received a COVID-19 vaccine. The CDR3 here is CASSYSGGTEAFF. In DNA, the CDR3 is TGTGCCAGCAGTTACTCGGGGGGGACTGAAGCTTTCTTT.